The subject of this entry is one T cell receptor beta chain. Its target is not known. This CDR3 comprises 15 residues. Germline V gene lookup returns CDR1 SGHAT and CDR2 FQNNGV. The germline V and J ends were trimmed by 4 bases and 2 bases, with 9 bases remaining between them. Produced via immunoSEQ multiplex PCR; TCRdb's table is partial and in-frame only. The repertoire holds about 84,000 clones, with 80% to 90% as singletons. The data derive from a study of T cell responses to AZD1222 COVID-19 vaccine. Study-wide results and caveats: Clonal diversity was possibly underestimated, and white British individuals and females predominated among donors. A reported finding is that nearly half of spike-specific TCRs target unmutated variant regions.

Sequences were derived from peripheral blood, sampled 28 days after the second AZD1222 dose. The TCR sequence derives from an adult who received the AZD1222 COVID-19 vaccine. The rearrangement links TRBV11-2 to TRBJ2-6, with D perhaps TRBD2 (5 bases). The CDR3 DNA reads as TGTGCCAGCAGCTCCGCGCGGGCTGGGGCCAACGTCCTGACTTTC. Translating it yields CASSSARAGANVLTF.